These T cell receptor beta chains were read from a single sample in a study of T cells in Graves' hyperthyroidism and ophthalmopathy. TCRdb itself ran the multiplex PCR reads through MiXCR, one entry per CDR3 protein. This sample has about 59,000 distinct CDR3 sequences, with about 53% found just once. The material sequenced was blood. The source is a woman aged 55 to 70 with Graves' ophthalmopathy. Each CDR3 is given with its conserved first and last residue. Each record gives: J gene, V gene, D gene, clone size, CDR3 protein, CDR3 DNA. D genes are given only for firm matches. Clone size is shown for a subset of rows, as once, few, many or a class of expanded clone.

TRBJ2-3 TRBV19 TRBD2 many CASSGLAEAYTDTQYF TGTGCCAGTTCCGGACTAGCGGAGGCCTACACAGATACGCAGTATTTT
TRBJ2-7 TRBV5-8 TRBD1 many CASSLSGQGFYEQYF TGTGCCAGCAGCTTGTCTGGACAGGGATTCTACGAGCAGTACTTC
TRBJ2-1 TRBV13 TRBD2 . CASSSRLAETNNKQFF TGTGCCAGCAGCTCGCGGCTAGCGGAAACGAACAATAAGCAGTTCTTC
TRBJ1-5 TRBV18 . few CASSRTGTEDQPQHF TGTGCCAGCTCTCGCACCGGGACTGAGGATCAGCCCCAGCATTTT
TRBJ1-1 TRBV5-5 . many CASSLDGHPGTEAFF TGTGCCAGCAGCTTGGATGGCCACCCCGGGACTGAAGCTTTCTTT
TRBJ1-5 TRBV19 . . CASSIDSYQPQHF TGTGCCAGTAGTATCGACAGTTATCAGCCCCAGCATTTT
TRBJ2-7 TRBV2 . many CASCGASYEQYF TGTGCCAGCTGTGGGGCCTCCTACGAGCAGTACTTC
TRBJ2-7 TRBV29-1 . . CSVVIGLQAAEQYF TGCAGCGTTGTAATCGGCCTTCAAGCGGCCGAGCAGTACTTC
TRBJ2-2 TRBV4-1 . . CASSQDGTGELFF TGCGCCAGCAGCCAAGATGGGACAGGGGAGCTGTTTTTT
TRBJ1-5 TRBV6-5 . . CANSPIGDPGREPQHF TGTGCCAACAGTCCCATCGGGGACCCCGGTAGGGAACCCCAGCATTTT
TRBJ2-3 TRBV12-3/TRBV12-4 TRBD2 many CATGGSSALDTQYF TGTGCCACCGGCGGGAGTAGCGCGTTAGATACGCAGTATTTT